This TCR beta chain stems from a study of T cells in Graves' hyperthyroidism and ophthalmopathy. As concerns this clonotype: The target antigen is unknown.

There were TCR beta CDR3 regions amplified from RNA transcripts. The HTBI primer set drove a first-round RT-PCR of the TCR CDR3. TCRdb fed the multiplex PCR reads into MiXCR, producing one record per CDR3 protein. The repertoire holds about 720,000 distinct CDR3 sequences, 15% to 20% seen once, with over 15% in the top ten. The CDR3 sequence is 14 residues long. Germline trimming cut 5 bases from V and 6 bases from J; bases unmatched to any gene: 9. The V gene's germline CDR1 is SNHLY and CDR2 FYNNEI. The study's findings and limits: The model made its ophthalmopathy prediction, and onset followed a median roughly six months later.

This receptor was identified in a woman in her fifties or sixties with Graves' hyperthyroidism that later progressed to Graves' ophthalmopathy. The sequenced sample consisted of blood. The V call is TRBV2, the J call TRBJ2-7; 8 bases align to TRBD1. The CDR3 loop reads CASSSTGQGGEQYF. The CDR3 nucleotides are TGTGCCAGCAGTTCAACAGGACAGGGCGGCGAGCAGTACTTC.